This T cell receptor (beta chain) was profiled in a study of CD8 T cells in ankylosing spondylitis. TCRdb reanalysed the 5' RACE reads using MiXCR and keeps one entry per CDR3 protein. In the table there are about 360,000 distinct CDR3 sequences, roughly 22% of which are singletons. Germline V gene lookup returns CDR1 SQVTM and CDR2 ANQGSEA. The V end lost 3 bases, the J end lost 3 bases, and 9 bases lay between the germline ends. This CDR3 is 13 amino acids long. The gene calls are TRBV29-1 and TRBJ2-1, with D hard to call. Sequencing used blood, either unsorted or a sorted T cell fraction (not recorded which). This clonotype originated in a male donor with ankylosing spondylitis or in good health (not recorded which). CDR3 region: CSVEQAYYNEQFF. CDR3 sequence (DNA): TGCAGCGTTGAGCAGGCATACTACAATGAGCAGTTCTTC.